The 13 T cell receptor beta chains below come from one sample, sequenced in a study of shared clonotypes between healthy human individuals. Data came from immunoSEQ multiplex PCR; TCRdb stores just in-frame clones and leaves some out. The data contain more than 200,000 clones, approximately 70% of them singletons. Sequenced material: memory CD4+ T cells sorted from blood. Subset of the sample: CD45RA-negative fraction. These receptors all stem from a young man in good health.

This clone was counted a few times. The CDR3 loop is CASEDIIYGYTF. In nucleotides, the CDR3 is TGTGCCAGCGAGGACATTATCTATGGCTACACCTTC. The V and J genes are TRBV28 and TRBJ1-2; D is possibly TRBD1 (5 bases). In germline, CDR1 is MDHEN, CDR2 SYDVKM. The ends were cut back, 8 bases at V and 4 bases at J, with 11 bases in the middle. The CDR3 length is 12 residues.

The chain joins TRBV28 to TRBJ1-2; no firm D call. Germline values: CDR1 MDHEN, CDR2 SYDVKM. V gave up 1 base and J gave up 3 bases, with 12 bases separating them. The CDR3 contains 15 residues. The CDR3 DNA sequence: TGTGCCAGCAGTTTATCGGGAGGAAGCGACTATGGCTACACCTTC. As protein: CASSLSGGSDYGYTF.

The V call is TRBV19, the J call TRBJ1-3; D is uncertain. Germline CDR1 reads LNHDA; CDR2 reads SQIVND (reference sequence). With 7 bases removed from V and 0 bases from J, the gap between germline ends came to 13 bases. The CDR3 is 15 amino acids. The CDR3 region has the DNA TGTGCCAGTATCGATGGCCGGTTCTCTGGAAACACCATATATTTT. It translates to CASIDGRFSGNTIYF.

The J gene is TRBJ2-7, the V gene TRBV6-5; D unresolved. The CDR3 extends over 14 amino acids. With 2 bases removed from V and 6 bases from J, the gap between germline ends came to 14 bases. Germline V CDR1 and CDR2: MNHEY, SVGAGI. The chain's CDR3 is CASSYVGPSVEQYF. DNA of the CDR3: TGTGCCAGCAGTTACGTAGGACCGTCAGTCGAGCAGTACTTC.

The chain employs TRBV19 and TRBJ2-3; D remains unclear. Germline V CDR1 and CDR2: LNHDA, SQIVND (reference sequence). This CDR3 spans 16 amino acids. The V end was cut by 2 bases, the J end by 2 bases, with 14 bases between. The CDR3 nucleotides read TGTGCCAGTAGTATATCGCCGCCCAGATTCACAGATACGCAGTATTTT. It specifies CASSISPPRFTDTQYF.

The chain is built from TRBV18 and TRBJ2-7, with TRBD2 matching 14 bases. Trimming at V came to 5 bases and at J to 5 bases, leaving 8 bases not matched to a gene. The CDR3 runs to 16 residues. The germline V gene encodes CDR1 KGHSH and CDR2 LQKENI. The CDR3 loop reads CASSVAGTSGRNEQYF. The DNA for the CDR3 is TGTGCCAGCTCAGTTGCCGGGACTAGCGGGAGAAACGAGCAGTACTTC.

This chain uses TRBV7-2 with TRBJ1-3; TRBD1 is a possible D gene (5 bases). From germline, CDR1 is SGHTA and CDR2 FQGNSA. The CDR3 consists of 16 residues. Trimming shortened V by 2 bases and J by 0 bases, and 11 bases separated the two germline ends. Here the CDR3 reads CASSLIGGDSGNTIYF. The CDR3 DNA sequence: TGTGCCAGCAGCTTAATTGGGGGAGACTCTGGAAACACCATATATTTT. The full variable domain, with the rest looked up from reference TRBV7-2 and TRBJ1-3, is GAGVSQSPSNKVTEKGKDVELRCDPISGHTALYWYRQSLGQGLEFLIYFQGNSAPDKSGLPSDRFSAERTGGSVSTLTIQRTQQEDSAVYLCASSLIGGDSGNTIYFGEGSWLTVV.

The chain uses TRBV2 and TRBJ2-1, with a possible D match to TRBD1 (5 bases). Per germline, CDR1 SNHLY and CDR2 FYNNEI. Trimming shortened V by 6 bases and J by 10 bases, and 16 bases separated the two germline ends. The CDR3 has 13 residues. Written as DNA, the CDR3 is TGTGCCAGCAGGGTGACAGTTACAAGGGAGCAGTTCTTC. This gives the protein CASRVTVTREQFF.

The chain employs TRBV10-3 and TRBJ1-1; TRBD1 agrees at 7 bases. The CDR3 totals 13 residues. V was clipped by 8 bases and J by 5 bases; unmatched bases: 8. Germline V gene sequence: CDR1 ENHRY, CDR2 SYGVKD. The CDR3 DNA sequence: TGTGCCATCTTCAGGGGGATGGGGACTGAAGCTTTCTTT. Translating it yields CAIFRGMGTEAFF.

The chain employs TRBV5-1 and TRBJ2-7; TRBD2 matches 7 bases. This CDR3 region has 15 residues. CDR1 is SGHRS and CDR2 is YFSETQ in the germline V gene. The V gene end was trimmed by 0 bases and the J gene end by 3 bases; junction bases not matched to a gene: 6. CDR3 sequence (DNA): TGCGCCAGCAGCTTGGAGGCGGGGGATTTCTACGAGCAGTACTTC. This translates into CASSLEAGDFYEQYF.

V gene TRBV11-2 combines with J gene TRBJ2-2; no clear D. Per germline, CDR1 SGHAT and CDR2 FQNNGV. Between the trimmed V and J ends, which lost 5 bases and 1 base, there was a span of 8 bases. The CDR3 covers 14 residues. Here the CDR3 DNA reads TGTGCCAGCAGCCCGGCAGGGAACACCGGGGAGCTGTTTTTT. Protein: CASSPAGNTGELFF.

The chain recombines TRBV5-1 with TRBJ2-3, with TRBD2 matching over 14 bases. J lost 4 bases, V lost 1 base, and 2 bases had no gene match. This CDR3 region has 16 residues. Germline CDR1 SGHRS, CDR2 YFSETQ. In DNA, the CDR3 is TGCGCCAGCAGCTTGCGGACTAGCGGGAGGTCAGATACGCAGTATTTT. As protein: CASSLRTSGRSDTQYF.

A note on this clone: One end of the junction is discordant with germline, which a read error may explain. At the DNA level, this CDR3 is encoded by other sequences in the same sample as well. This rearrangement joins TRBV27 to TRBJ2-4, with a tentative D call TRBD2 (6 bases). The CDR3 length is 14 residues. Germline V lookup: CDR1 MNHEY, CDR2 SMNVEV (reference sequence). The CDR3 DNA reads TGTGCCAGCAGTTTACCACTAGCCAAAAATATTCAGTACTTC. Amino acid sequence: CASSLPLAKNIQYF.